The clone carrying this TCR beta chain has more than one count but fewer than ten. Between the trimmed V and J ends, which lost 1 base and 5 bases, there was a span of 11 bases. The CDR3 spans 14 residues. The germline V gene has CDR1 SGHTA and CDR2 FQGNSA. This record comes from a study of Ad26.COV2.S vaccination and SARS-CoV-2 variants. On the study more broadly: The COV1001 Ad26.COV2.S trial arm included the donor.

This sample's treatment: about 20 received Ad26.COV2.S at low or high dose, single or two shots; 5 received placebo; per-sample allocation not given. Sampling was done on day 63 after the first vaccine or placebo injection. An Ad26 vector that expressed Wuhan-strain SARS-CoV-2 spike constituted the vaccine. TCRdb's copy holds only in-frame clones and misses some; the assay was immunoSEQ multiplex PCR. The sample has a few hundred thousand clones; approximately 91% are singletons. This TCR was sampled from a person between 18 and 65 years old who received the Ad26.COV2.S COVID-19 vaccine or a placebo. The sample here was peripheral blood, taken in a trial of Ad26.COV2.S vaccine versus placebo. This sequence joins TRBV7-2 and TRBJ1-1; the D gene is possibly TRBD1 (5 bases). CDR3 bases: TGTGCCAGCAGCTTAGGGGCGGGGGAAACTGAAGCTTTCTTT. This encodes CASSLGAGETEAFF. The full variable domain, completed using reference TRBV7-2 and TRBJ1-1, is GAGVSQSPSNKVTEKGKDVELRCDPISGHTALYWYRQSLGQGLEFLIYFQGNSAPDKSGLPSDRFSAERTGGSVSTLTIQRTQQEDSAVYLCASSLGAGETEAFFGQGTRLTVV.